This TCR beta chain was captured by sequencing in a study of T cell responses to AZD1222 COVID-19 vaccine. TCRdb's table, derived via immunoSEQ multiplex PCR, lists solely in-frame clones and lacks some. Seen here are around 120,000 clones, approximately 86% observed once, and the top ten hold roughly 15%. In the case of this clone: Its antigen is currently unknown. One junction end does not reproduce the germline sequence, and a read error may be involved. Other nucleotide sequences in the sample specify the same CDR3.

Broader study findings: Spike-specific TCR depth and breadth grew after two AZD1222 doses. Repertoires in all cases were sampled only once the peak T cell response had passed. Clonal diversity was possibly underestimated, and the donors were mostly white British, with more females.

CDR1 and CDR2 (germline): LGHDT, YNNKEL (reference sequence). CDR3 length equals 17 residues. This TCR was sampled from an adult who received the AZD1222 COVID-19 vaccine. The V call is TRBV3-1 (or the pseudogene TRBV3-2), the J call TRBJ1-2, with 8 bases matching TRBD1. Sequenced material: peripheral blood, taken 28 days after the second AZD1222 dose. The CDR3, as DNA: TGCGCCAGCAGCCAAGCTCCAGGACAGGGTCAAGTGAGTGGCTACACCTTC. Translated: CASSQAPGQGQVSGYTF.